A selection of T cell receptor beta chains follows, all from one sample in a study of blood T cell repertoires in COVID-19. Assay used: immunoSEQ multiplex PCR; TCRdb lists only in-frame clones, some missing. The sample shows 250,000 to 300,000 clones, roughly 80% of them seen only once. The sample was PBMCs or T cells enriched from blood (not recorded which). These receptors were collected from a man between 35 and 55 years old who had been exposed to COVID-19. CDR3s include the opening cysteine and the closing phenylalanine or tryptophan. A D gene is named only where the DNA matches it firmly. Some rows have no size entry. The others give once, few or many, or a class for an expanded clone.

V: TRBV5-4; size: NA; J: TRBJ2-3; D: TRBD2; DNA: TGTGCCAGCAGCTTAGGGACTAGCGGGAGCACAGATACGCAGTATTTT; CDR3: CASSLGTSGSTDTQYF
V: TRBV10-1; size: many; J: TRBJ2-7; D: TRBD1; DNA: TGCGCCAGCAGTGGGGACAGGTCCTTTGTGGAGCAGTACTTC; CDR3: CASSGDRSFVEQYF
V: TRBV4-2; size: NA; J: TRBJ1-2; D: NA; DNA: TGTGCCAGCAGCCAAGAATTAACAGGGTATGGCTACACCTTC; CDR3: CASSQELTGYGYTF
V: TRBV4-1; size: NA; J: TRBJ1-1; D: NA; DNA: TGCGCCAGCAGCCGAGTAAACACTGAAGCTTTCTTT; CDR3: CASSRVNTEAFF
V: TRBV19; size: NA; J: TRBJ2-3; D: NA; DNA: TGTGCCAGTAGTATAGACAGGGCGAGCACAGATACGCAGTATTTT; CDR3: CASSIDRASTDTQYF
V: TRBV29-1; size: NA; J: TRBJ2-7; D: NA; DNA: TGCAGCGTTGAGTATTTCGACAGAAATTCCTACGAGCAGTACTTC; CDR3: CSVEYFDRNSYEQYF
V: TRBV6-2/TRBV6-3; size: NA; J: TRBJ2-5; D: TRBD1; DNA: TGTGCCAGCAGTCCCGGGACGGACAACAGGGGGGAGACCCAGTACTTC; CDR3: CASSPGTDNRGETQYF
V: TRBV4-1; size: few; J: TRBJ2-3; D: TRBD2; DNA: TGCGCCAGCAGCCACCCCCCTGAGCGGGAGGAGGCAGATACGCAGTATTTT; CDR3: CASSHPPEREEADTQYF
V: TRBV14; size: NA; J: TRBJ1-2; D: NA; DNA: TGTGCCAGCAGCCAAGAAAGAATCCTCCACTTCTTC; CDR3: CASSQERILHFF
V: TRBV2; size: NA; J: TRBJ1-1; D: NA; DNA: TGTGCCAGCAGTGAAAGGGGCGCTAAAGCTTTCTTT; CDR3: CASSERGAKAFF
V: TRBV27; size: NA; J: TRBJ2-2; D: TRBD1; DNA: TGTGCCAGCAGTTTATGGGCCGGGGGACAGGCAAAACCCGGGGAGCTGTTTTTT; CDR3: CASSLWAGGQAKPGELFF
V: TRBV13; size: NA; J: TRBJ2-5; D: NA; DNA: TGTGCCAGCAGCTCCTTACCTTCCCGAGGGGAGACCCAGTACTTC; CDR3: CASSSLPSRGETQYF
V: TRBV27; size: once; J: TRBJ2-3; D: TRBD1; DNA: TGTGCCAGCAGTCAATATGTAAGGGGGCGAAGCACAGATACGCAGTATTTT; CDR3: CASSQYVRGRSTDTQYF
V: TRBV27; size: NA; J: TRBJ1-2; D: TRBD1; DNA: TGTGCCAGCAGTCGAGAGGGACAGGCCGACTATGGCTACACCTTC; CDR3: CASSREGQADYGYTF
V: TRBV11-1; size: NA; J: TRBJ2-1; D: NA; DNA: TGTGCCAGCAGCCGGGCGGGGGCGTCCTACAATGAGCAGTTCTTC; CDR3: CASSRAGASYNEQFF
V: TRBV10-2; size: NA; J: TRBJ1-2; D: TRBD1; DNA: TGCGCCAGCAGTGAGTCGGGACAGAATGCTTATGGCTACACCTTC; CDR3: CASSESGQNAYGYTF
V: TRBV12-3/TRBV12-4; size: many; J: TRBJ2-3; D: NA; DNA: TGTGCCAGCAGTTTAGCGTCCCAGGCTACGCAGTATTTT; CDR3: CASSLASQATQYF
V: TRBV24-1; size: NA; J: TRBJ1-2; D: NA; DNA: TGTGCCACCAGTGATTCAGGAAACTATGGCTACACCTTC; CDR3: CATSDSGNYGYTF
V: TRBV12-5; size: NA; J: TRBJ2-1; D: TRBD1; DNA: TGTGCTAGTGGTCCTTCTGGGACAGGCTATTACAATGAGCAGTTCTTC; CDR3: CASGPSGTGYYNEQFF
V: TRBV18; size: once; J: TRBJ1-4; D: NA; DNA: TGTGCCAGCTCACCATCTAGCGACCTTGAAAAACTGTTTTTT; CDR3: CASSPSSDLEKLFF
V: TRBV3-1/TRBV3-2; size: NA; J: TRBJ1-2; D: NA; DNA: TGTGCCAGCAGCCACCTAACAGGGTCCCCCGTTTGGTCCTATGGCTACACCTTC; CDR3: CASSHLTGSPVWSYGYTF
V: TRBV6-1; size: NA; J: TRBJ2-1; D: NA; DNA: TGTGCCAGCAGTGACCAGGTTGGTGAGCAGTTCTTC; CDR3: CASSDQVGEQFF
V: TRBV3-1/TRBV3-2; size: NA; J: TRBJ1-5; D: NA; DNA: TGTGCCAGCAGCGGGGGCGGATGGAATCAGCCCCAGCATTTT; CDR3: CASSGGGWNQPQHF
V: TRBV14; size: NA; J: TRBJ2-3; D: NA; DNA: TGTGCCAGTGAGGGAACAGATACGCAGTATTTT; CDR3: CASEGTDTQYF
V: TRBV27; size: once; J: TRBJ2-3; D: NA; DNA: TGTGCCAGCAGTTTCCGGGGTGGGCCGACAGATACGCAGTATTTT; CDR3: CASSFRGGPTDTQYF
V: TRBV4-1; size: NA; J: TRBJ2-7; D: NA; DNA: TGCGCCAGCAGCCAAGTTGAGACTAGAGCAGGAGAGCAGTACTTC; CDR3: CASSQVETRAGEQYF
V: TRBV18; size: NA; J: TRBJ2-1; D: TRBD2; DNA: TGTGCCAGCTCACCAAGGCGGGAGCATGAGCAGTTCTTC; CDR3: CASSPRREHEQFF
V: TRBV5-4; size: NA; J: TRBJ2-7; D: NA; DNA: TGTGCCAGCAGCTCCGCCCTTGGCCAACCCCCCTACGAGCAGTACTTC; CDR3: CASSSALGQPPYEQYF
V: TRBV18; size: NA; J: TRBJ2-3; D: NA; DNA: TGTGCCAGCTCACCCTATCATGGAGAACGGCCCGTTAATCACCATACGCAGTATTTT; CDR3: CASSPYHGERPVNHHTQYF
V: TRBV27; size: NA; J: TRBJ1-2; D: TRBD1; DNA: TGTGCCAGCAGAGATCGACAGGGTGATGGCTACACCTTC; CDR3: CASRDRQGDGYTF
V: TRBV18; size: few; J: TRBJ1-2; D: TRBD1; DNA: TGTGCCAGCTCACCGGGGACAGACTCTAACTATGGCTACACCTTC; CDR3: CASSPGTDSNYGYTF
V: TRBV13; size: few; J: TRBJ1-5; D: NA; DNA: TGTGCCAGCAGCTTATCCAGAAATCAGCCCCAGCATTTT; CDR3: CASSLSRNQPQHF
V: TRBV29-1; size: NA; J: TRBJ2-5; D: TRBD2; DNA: TGCAGCGTATACAGCGGGAGGAGGCAAGAGACCCAGTACTTC; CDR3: CSVYSGRRQETQYF
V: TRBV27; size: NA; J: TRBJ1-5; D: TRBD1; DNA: TGTGCCAGCAAGATCGGGACAGGTAATCAGCCCCAGCATTTT; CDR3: CASKIGTGNQPQHF
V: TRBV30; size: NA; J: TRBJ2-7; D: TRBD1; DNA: TGTGCCTGGAGTCTGATTTTTGGGACAGGGCGGAACGAGCAGTACTTC; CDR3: CAWSLIFGTGRNEQYF